These 13 T cell receptor beta chains came from one sample sequenced in a study of regulatory T cells in long-lasting Graves disease. Arm-PCR of CDR3 regions and iRepertoire HTBI primers were the basis on which TCR beta libraries were built. TCRdb re-analysed the multiplex PCR reads in MiXCR, keeping a single row per CDR3 protein. The data show 700,000 or so distinct CDR3 sequences, about 32% seen once. The time point: persistent/refractory GD, antithyroid drugs over 5 years with positive TRAb. PBMC RNA was the source of the TCR library. The sequencing used peripheral blood mononuclear cells (PBMCs), collected when the disease was refractory, from a patient treated with antithyroid drugs. The receptors come from a female donor with Graves disease.

To note about this clonotype: A much larger clone sits a single nucleotide away, making a read error possible. The chain has TRBV11-1 and TRBJ2-5; the match to TRBD2 covers 12 bases. Germline V CDR1 and CDR2: SGHAT, FQDESV (reference sequence). This CDR3 region has 16 residues. V lost 5 bases to trimming and J lost 5 bases; unmatched junction nucleotides: 9. CDR3 nucleotides: TGTGCCAGCAGCGAGACTAGCGGGGGCCTTCGGGAGACCCAGTACTTC. It translates to CASSETSGGLRETQYF.

In this sample, this clonotype turned up a few times. V gene TRBV19 combines with J gene TRBJ1-5, with a weak D call TRBD1 (6 bases). Per the germline V gene, CDR1 is LNHDA and CDR2 is SQIVND (reference sequence). This CDR3 contains 14 residues. Trimming cost V 5 bases and J 4 bases, with 12 bases left between them. Written as DNA, the CDR3 is TGTGCCAGTAGTCGCAGGGGTCTGAATCAGCCCCAGCATTTT. Encoded protein: CASSRRGLNQPQHF.

This clonotype occurred a few times. V gene TRBV12-3 or TRBV12-4 combines with J gene TRBJ1-1; no firm D call. This CDR3 is 11 amino acids long. V lost 10 bases to trimming and J lost 6 bases, with 12 bases between them. CDR3: CATGRISEAFF. DNA of the CDR3: TGTGCCACCGGGAGGATTTCTGAAGCTTTCTTT.

This chain connects TRBV27 to TRBJ2-7, with a weak D call TRBD2 (6 bases). The CDR3 covers 14 residues. Germline values: CDR1 MNHEY, CDR2 SMNVEV (reference sequence). With 7 bases removed from V and 3 bases from J, the gap between germline ends came to 16 bases. CDR3 loop: CASKGRPSVYEQYF. Written as DNA, the CDR3 is TGTGCCAGCAAAGGCCGGCCTAGCGTCTACGAGCAGTACTTC.

At least ten counts were recorded for this clonotype. The rearrangement links TRBV27 to TRBJ1-1, with D possibly matching TRBD1 (5 bases). CDR3 length: 16 residues. CDR1 and CDR2 (germline): MNHEY, SMNVEV (reference sequence). Trimming left V 0 bases short and J 7 bases short, with 18 bases between. The CDR3 bases are TGTGCCAGCAGTTTATCGGGTGTGGGGCTATTGGGTGAAGCTTTCTTT. Its protein is CASSLSGVGLLGEAFF.

This clonotype was observed at least ten times. The V call is TRBV2, the J call TRBJ1-4; D is undetermined. Trimming removed 6 bases at V and 0 bases at J, with 11 bases between. CDR3 length: 15 residues. Germline CDR1 SNHLY, CDR2 FYNNEI. The CDR3 loop is CASRRILATNEKLFF. The CDR3 DNA follows: TGTGCCAGCAGACGCATTTTGGCAACTAATGAAAAACTGTTTTTT.

This clonotype was detected a few times. The chain has TRBV12-3 or TRBV12-4 and TRBJ1-4, with TRBD1 as a possible D gene (5 bases). The V end lost 1 base, the J end lost 7 bases, and 13 bases lay between the germline ends. The CDR3 extends over 15 amino acids. CDR3 loop: CASSLGQSPGEKLFF. The CDR3 coding sequence is TGTGCCAGCAGTTTAGGACAGAGCCCCGGTGAAAAACTGTTTTTT.

This clonotype was observed a handful of times. The V and J genes are TRBV15 and TRBJ2-5; the D is unclear. Trimming removed 3 bases at V and 1 base at J, with 12 bases between. The CDR3 totals 15 residues. CDR1 and CDR2 (germline): LNHNV, YYDKDF (reference sequence). The chain's CDR3 is CATSRVRSVQETQYF. Here the CDR3 DNA reads TGTGCCACCAGCAGGGTAAGGAGCGTCCAAGAGACCCAGTACTTC.

At least ten counts were recorded for this clonotype. This sequence joins TRBV6-1 and TRBJ2-7; 11 positions agree with TRBD2. The CDR3 length is 19 residues. Germline V gene lookup returns CDR1 MNHNS and CDR2 SASEGT. Unmatched junction bases numbered 17, after V lost 3 bases and J lost 4 bases. The CDR3 loop is CASSDYEGSPTSGKYEQYF. DNA of the CDR3: TGTGCCAGCAGTGATTACGAGGGCTCTCCGACTAGCGGGAAATACGAGCAGTACTTC.

The rearrangement links TRBV14 to TRBJ1-3; D unresolved. Trimming cost V 3 bases and J 0 bases, with 3 bases left between them. Germline V gene sequence: CDR1 SGHDN, CDR2 FVKESK. The CDR3 runs 13 residues. CDR3 nucleotides: TGTGCCAGCAGCCAGGCCTCTGGAAACACCATATATTTT. Translation: CASSQASGNTIYF. The variable domain in full, with the rest retrieved from reference TRBV14 and TRBJ1-3, is EAGVTQFPSHSVIEKGQTVTLRCDPISGHDNLYWYRRVMGKEIKFLLHFVKESKQDESGMPNNRFLAERTGGTYSTLKVQPAELEDSGVYFCASSQASGNTIYFGEGSWLTVV.

The chain couples TRBV20-1 to TRBJ1-1; tentative D call: TRBD1 (5 bases). The germline V and J ends were trimmed by 4 bases and 4 bases, with 16 bases remaining between them. CDR1 is DFQATT, CDR2 SNEGSKA, per germline (reference sequence). The CDR3 consists of 14 residues. CDR3 sequence reads: CSAKDISRATEAFF. The CDR3 bases are TGCAGTGCTAAGGACATTTCCAGGGCCACTGAAGCTTTCTTT.

This clonotype has a count of ten or more. The V call is TRBV20-1, the J call TRBJ1-6; D may be TRBD1 (6 bases). The CDR3 has 15 residues. Germline-derived CDR1 and CDR2 are DFQATT and SNEGSKA (reference sequence). V dropped 2 bases and J dropped 4 bases, with 12 bases sitting between them. As DNA, the CDR3 is TGCAGTGCTAGATCTCGTGGACAGTATAATTCACCCCTCCACTTT. It encodes CSARSRGQYNSPLHF.

The rearrangement uses TRBV12-5 and TRBJ2-7; the match to TRBD1 covers 8 bases. Germline CDR1 is LGHNT and CDR2 is FRNRAP. V lost 6 bases, J lost 2 bases, and 3 bases stayed unmatched. The CDR3 covers 13 residues. DNA for the CDR3: TGTGCTAGTGGCCAGGGGGCTACCTACGAGCAGTACTTC. Translated, it gives CASGQGATYEQYF.